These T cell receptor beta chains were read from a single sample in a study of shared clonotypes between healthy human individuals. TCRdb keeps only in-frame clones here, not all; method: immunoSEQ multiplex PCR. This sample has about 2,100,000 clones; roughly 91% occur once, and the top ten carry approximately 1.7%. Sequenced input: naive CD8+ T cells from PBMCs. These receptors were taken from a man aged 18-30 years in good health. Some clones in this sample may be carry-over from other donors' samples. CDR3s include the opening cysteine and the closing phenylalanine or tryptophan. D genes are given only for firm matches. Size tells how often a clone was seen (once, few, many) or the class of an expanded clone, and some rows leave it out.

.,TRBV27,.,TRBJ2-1,CASSTSGYNEQFF,TGTGCCAGCAGTACAAGCGGGTACAATGAGCAGTTCTTC
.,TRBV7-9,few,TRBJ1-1,CASSLTGNTEAFF,TGTGCCAGCAGCCTGACGGGAAACACTGAAGCTTTCTTT
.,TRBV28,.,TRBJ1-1,CASSVRGGRATEAFF,TGTGCCAGCAGTGTCCGCGGGGGGCGCGCCACTGAAGCTTTCTTT
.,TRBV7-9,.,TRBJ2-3,CASSPRLNTQYF,TGTGCCAGCAGCCCTCGTCTCAATACGCAGTATTTT
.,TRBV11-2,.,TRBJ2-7,CASSLDAGTSPYEQYF,TGTGCCAGCAGCTTAGATGCCGGGACTTCCCCCTACGAGCAGTACTTC
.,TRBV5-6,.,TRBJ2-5,CASSLAGWESQETQYF,TGTGCCAGCAGCTTGGCGGGTTGGGAGAGCCAAGAGACCCAGTACTTC
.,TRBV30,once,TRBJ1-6,CAWSVMVYSPLHF,TGTGCCTGGAGTGTAATGGTTTATTCACCCCTCCACTTT
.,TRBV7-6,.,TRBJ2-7,CASSYLGPVPYEQYF,TGTGCCAGCAGCTACCTAGGACCCGTTCCGTACGAGCAGTACTTC
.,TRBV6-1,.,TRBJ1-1,CASSWPAQSNTEAFF,TGTGCCAGCAGCTGGCCAGCCCAGTCCAACACTGAAGCTTTCTTT
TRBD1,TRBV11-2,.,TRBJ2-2,CASSAADRGNPGELFF,TGTGCCAGCAGCGCGGCGGACAGGGGGAATCCCGGGGAGCTGTTTTTT
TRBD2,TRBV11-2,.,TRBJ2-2,CASSPSIIAGGPTGELFF,TGTGCCAGCAGCCCCTCCATTATAGCGGGAGGGCCCACCGGGGAGCTGTTTTTT
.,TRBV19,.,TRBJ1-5,CASRRRTELPNQPQHF,TGTGCCAGTAGGCGGAGGACAGAACTCCCAAATCAGCCCCAGCATTTT
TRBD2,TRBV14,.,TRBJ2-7,CASSPSWTSGTYEQYF,TGTGCCAGCAGCCCCTCGTGGACTAGCGGGACCTACGAGCAGTACTTC
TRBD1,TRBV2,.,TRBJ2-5,CASSPGQGRETQYF,TGTGCCAGCAGTCCTGGACAGGGTCGCGAGACCCAGTACTTC
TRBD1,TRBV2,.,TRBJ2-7,CASSVPGQGPIHEQYF,TGTGCCAGCAGTGTACCGGGACAGGGGCCCATCCACGAGCAGTACTTC
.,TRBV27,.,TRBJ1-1,CASSSRAPNTEAFF,TGTGCCAGCAGTTCGAGGGCACCGAACACTGAAGCTTTCTTT
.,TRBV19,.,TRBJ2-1,CASSRWGPDEQFF,TGTGCCAGTAGTAGATGGGGGCCGGACGAGCAGTTCTTC
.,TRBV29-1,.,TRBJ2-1,CSVAGGSYNEQFF,TGCAGCGTTGCCGGGGGATCCTACAATGAGCAGTTCTTC
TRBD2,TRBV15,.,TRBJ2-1,CATSRGRTSINEQFF,TGTGCCACCAGCAGAGGAAGGACTAGTATCAATGAGCAGTTCTTC
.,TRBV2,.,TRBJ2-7,CASSEGDPGKYF,TGTGCCAGCAGTGAAGGAGACCCCGGGAAGTACTTC
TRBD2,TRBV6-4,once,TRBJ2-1,CASRRGAGVYNEQFF,TGTGCCAGCAGGCGGGGAGCGGGAGTCTACAATGAGCAGTTCTTC
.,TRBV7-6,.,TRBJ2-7,CASSLVAQGWEQYF,TGTGCCAGCAGCTTAGTTGCGCAGGGGTGGGAGCAGTACTTC
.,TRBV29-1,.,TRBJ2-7,CSVIGAGTPHEQYF,TGCAGCGTGATAGGGGCCGGGACCCCGCACGAGCAGTACTTC